This TCR beta chain was sequenced in a study of early T cells in non-severe SARS-CoV-2 infection. This clonotype appeared many times. The CDR3 length is 14 residues. Germline assignment: CDR1 SGHRS and CDR2 YFSETQ. V trimming: 4 bases; J trimming: 3 bases; junction bases outside the gene matches: 4. Using its own MiXCR run on the 5' RACE reads, TCRdb lists one record per CDR3 protein. The data hold approximately 84,000 distinct CDR3 sequences, with 13% observed a single time. This clonotype was obtained from an adult who was a healthcare worker with PCR-confirmed SARS-CoV-2 infection or an uninfected control (not recorded which). This chain joins TRBV5-1 and TRBJ1-1, with TRBD1 matching 9 bases. Input material: whole blood. Written as DNA, the CDR3 is TGCGCCAGCAGCCCTAGGACAGGGGACACTGAAGCTTTCTTT. Residues: CASSPRTGDTEAFF.